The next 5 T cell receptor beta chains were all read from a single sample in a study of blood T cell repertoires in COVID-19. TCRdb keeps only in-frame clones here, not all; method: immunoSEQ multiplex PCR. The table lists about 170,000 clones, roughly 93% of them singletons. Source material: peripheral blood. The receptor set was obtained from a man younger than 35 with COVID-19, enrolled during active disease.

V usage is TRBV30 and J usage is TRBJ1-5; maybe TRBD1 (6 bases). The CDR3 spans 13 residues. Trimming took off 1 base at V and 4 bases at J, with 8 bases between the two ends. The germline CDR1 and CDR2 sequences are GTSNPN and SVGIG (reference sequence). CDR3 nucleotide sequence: TGTGCCTGGAGTGGGACAGCTAATCAGCCCCAGCATTTT. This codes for CAWSGTANQPQHF.

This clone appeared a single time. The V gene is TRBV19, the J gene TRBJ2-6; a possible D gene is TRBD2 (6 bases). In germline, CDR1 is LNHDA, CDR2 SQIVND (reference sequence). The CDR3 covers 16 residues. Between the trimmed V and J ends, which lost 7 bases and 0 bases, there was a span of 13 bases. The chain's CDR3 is CASTQGLYSGANVLTF. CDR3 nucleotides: TGTGCCAGTACCCAGGGACTGTACTCTGGGGCCAACGTCCTGACTTTC.

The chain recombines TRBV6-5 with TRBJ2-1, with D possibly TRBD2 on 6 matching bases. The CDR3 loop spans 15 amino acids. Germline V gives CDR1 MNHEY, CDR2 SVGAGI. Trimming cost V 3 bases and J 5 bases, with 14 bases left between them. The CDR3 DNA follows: TGTGCCAGCAGTTATGGGCTAGCGTATAACAATGAGCAGTTCTTC. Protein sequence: CASSYGLAYNNEQFF.

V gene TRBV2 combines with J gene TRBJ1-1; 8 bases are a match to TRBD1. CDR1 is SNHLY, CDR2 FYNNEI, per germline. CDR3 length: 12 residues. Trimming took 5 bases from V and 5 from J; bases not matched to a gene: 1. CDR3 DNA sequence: TGTGCCAGCAGTCAGGGGGCAACTGAAGCTTTCTTT. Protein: CASSQGATEAFF.

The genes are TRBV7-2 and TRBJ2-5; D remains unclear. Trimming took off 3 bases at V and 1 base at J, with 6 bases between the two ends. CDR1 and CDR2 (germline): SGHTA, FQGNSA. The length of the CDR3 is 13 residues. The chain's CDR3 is CASSFNSQETQYF. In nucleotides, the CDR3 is TGTGCCAGCAGCTTTAACAGCCAAGAGACCCAGTACTTC.